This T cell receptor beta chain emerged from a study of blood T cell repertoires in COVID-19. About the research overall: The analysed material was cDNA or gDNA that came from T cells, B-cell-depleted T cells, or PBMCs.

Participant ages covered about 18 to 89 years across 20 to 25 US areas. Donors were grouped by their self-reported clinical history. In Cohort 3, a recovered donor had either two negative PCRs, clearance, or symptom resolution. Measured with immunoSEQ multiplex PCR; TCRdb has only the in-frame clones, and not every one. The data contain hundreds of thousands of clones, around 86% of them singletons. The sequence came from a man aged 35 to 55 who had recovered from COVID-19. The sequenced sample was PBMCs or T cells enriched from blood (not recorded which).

This chain's CDR3 is CASSLYFSEAGNPDTQYF. CDR3 coding DNA: TGCGCCAGCAGCCTGTACTTTTCAGAGGCAGGGAACCCAGATACGCAGTATTTT. The rearrangement joins TRBV5-1 to TRBJ2-3; a weak D match, TRBD1 (5 bases). V lost 4 bases and J 4 bases, leaving 25 bases between the germline ends. Germline assignment: CDR1 SGHRS and CDR2 YFSETQ. The CDR3 is 18 amino acids.